This TCR beta chain was captured by sequencing in a study of blood T cell repertoires in COVID-19. The method was immunoSEQ multiplex PCR; TCRdb's version includes in-frame clones alone and lacks a portion of them. The sample includes 200,000 or so clones, about 88% of them seen just once. Participants came from fewer than 25 US areas, aged roughly 18 to 100 years. CDR1 is SGHRS, CDR2 YFSETQ, per germline. This CDR3 comprises 16 residues. The V gene end was trimmed by 4 bases and the J gene end by 1 base; junction bases not matched to a gene: 4. The clonotype was recovered from a woman aged 30 to 39 who had recovered from COVID-19. Sequencing used PBMCs or T cells enriched from blood (not recorded which). This sequence joins TRBV5-1 and TRBJ2-2, with 10 bases lining up with TRBD2. The CDR3, as DNA: TGCGCCAGCAGCGGTAGCGGGGGGTTGAACACCGGGGAGCTGTTTTTT. Its translation is CASSGSGGLNTGELFF.